A single sample is the source of the 27 T cell receptor beta chains below, sequenced in a study of blood T cells in healthy people across ages. PCR was performed a second time for about 7 to 12 cycles using a sample-barcoded 5' primer and a J-beta primer mix. TCRdb processed the 5' RACE reads anew with MiXCR; each CDR3 protein has one entry. Here the sample spans 980,000 or so distinct CDR3 sequences, approximately 49% being singletons. The sequencing sample was made of blood. These receptors were obtained from a young man in good health.

The sample holds a few counts of this clonotype. This chain connects TRBV3-1 to TRBJ1-2; D not certain. V was cut by 1 base and J by 6 bases, with 6 bases left in between. The CDR3 sequence is 12 residues long. Germline V CDR1 and CDR2: LGHDT, YNNKEL (reference sequence). The CDR3: CASSQGGDGYTF. The CDR3 DNA sequence: TGTGCCAGCAGCCAAGGGGGAGATGGCTACACCTTC.

The chain uses TRBV6-5 and TRBJ2-3; D is possibly TRBD1 (5 bases). V gave up 4 bases and J gave up 1 base, with 12 bases separating them. The germline gives CDR1 MNHEY, CDR2 SVGAGI. The CDR3 is 15 residues long. CDR3 region: CASSSRAWGTDTQYF. The CDR3 DNA follows: TGTGCCAGCAGTTCCAGGGCGTGGGGCACAGATACGCAGTATTTT.

The rearrangement uses TRBV6-1 and TRBJ1-5; tentative D call: TRBD1 (5 bases). The germline CDR1 and CDR2 sequences are MNHNS and SASEGT. The V gene lost 6 bases and the J gene lost 3 bases, with 15 bases spanning the gap. The CDR3 is 15 amino acids. The CDR3 coding sequence is TGTGCCAGCAGGCAAGGGACCGTAATCAATCAGCCCCAGCATTTT. This translates into CASRQGTVINQPQHF.

This clonotype showed up many times. The rearrangement uses TRBV2 and TRBJ2-2; no reliable D call. The V end was cut by 6 bases, the J end by 1 base, with 6 bases between. Germline V gene sequence: CDR1 SNHLY, CDR2 FYNNEI. This CDR3 region has 13 residues. CDR3: CASSPGNTGELFF. CDR3 DNA: TGTGCCAGCAGCCCGGGGAACACCGGGGAGCTGTTTTTT.

The chain employs TRBV7-2 and TRBJ2-3, with no clear D. The CDR3 runs to 15 residues. V dropped 2 bases and J dropped 1 base, with 10 bases sitting between them. CDR1 SGHTA and CDR2 FQGNSA come from the germline V gene. The CDR3: CASSLFGEGTDTQYF. The CDR3, as DNA: TGTGCCAGCAGCTTATTCGGCGAGGGCACAGATACGCAGTATTTT.

In this sample, this clonotype turned up a few times. The chain has TRBV10-3 and TRBJ2-5, with 10 bases aligning to TRBD1. The J segment lost 4 bases and the V segment lost 6 bases, leaving 8 bases of the junction unmatched. The CDR3 totals 15 residues. Germline lookup yields CDR1 ENHRY and CDR2 SYGVKD. CDR3 sequence (DNA): TGTGCCATCAGCAGGGAAAGGGACAGGGGAGAGACCCAGTACTTC. Translating it yields CAISRERDRGETQYF.

This clonotype was found once. This sequence joins TRBV9 and TRBJ2-3; possibly TRBD2 for D (6 bases). Trimming took off 5 bases at V and 4 bases at J, with 17 bases between the two ends. From germline, CDR1 is SGDLS and CDR2 YYNGEE. The CDR3 is 15 residues long. The CDR3 DNA reads as TGTGCCAGCAGTGTTAGCGGAGACCCCGCAGATACGCAGTATTTT. Translated: CASSVSGDPADTQYF.

This rearrangement joins TRBV20-1 to TRBJ1-2, with D hard to call. The CDR3 covers 13 residues. The germline V gene has CDR1 DFQATT and CDR2 SNEGSKA (reference sequence). Trimming removed 0 bases from V and 4 bases from J, with 9 bases in between. DNA of the CDR3: TGCAGTGCTAGAGATCGGTCAGCCTATGGCTACACCTTC. Translating it yields CSARDRSAYGYTF.

J is TRBJ2-1 and V is TRBV7-2, with 10 bases fitting TRBD1. The ends lost 5 bases at V and 9 bases at J; junction bases unmatched: 4. From germline, CDR1 is SGHTA and CDR2 FQGNSA. The CDR3 has 13 amino acids. The CDR3 sequence is CASSPRDRGEQFF. CDR3 DNA: TGTGCCAGCAGCCCCAGGGACAGGGGTGAGCAGTTCTTC.

The J gene is TRBJ1-3, the V gene TRBV6-1; 7 nucleotides agree with TRBD1. The V and J ends lost 8 bases and 3 bases, in that order; junction bases with no gene match: 16. This CDR3 comprises 17 residues. Per the germline V gene, CDR1 is MNHNS and CDR2 is SASEGT. CDR3 bases: TGTGCCAGCGTCCCTCCAGGGGGGGACCGACGTGGAAACACCATATATTTT. Protein: CASVPPGGDRRGNTIYF.

This clonotype was observed a few times. V and J are TRBV29-1 and TRBJ2-1, with 8 nucleotides matching TRBD1. The germline gives CDR1 SQVTM, CDR2 ANQGSEA. The CDR3 runs 13 residues. Trimming removed 4 bases from V and 3 bases from J; junction bases left unmatched: 2. CDR3 nucleotides: TGCAGCGTTGGGACAGGGAACTACAATGAGCAGTTCTTC. It yields the protein CSVGTGNYNEQFF.

This clonotype showed up just a few times. The rearrangement uses TRBV4-1 and TRBJ1-6; 7 bases agree with TRBD1. The germline V gene encodes CDR1 MGHRA and CDR2 YSYEKL. This CDR3 has 15 amino acids. After removal of 2 bases from V and 7 bases from J, the junction contained 5 bases not matched to a gene. CDR3 amino acids: CASSQFQGGNSPLHF. The CDR3 region has the DNA TGCGCCAGCAGCCAATTCCAGGGGGGGAATTCACCCCTCCACTTT.

V gene TRBV29-1 combines with J gene TRBJ2-7; tentatively, D is TRBD2 (6 bases). V lost 4 bases and J 7 bases, leaving 14 bases between the germline ends. The CDR3 runs 12 residues. Germline values: CDR1 SQVTM, CDR2 ANQGSEA. CDR3 DNA sequence: TGCAGCGTTGTAGGGACTGTCGCAGAGCAGTACTTC. Protein sequence: CSVVGTVAEQYF.

The chain employs TRBV9 and TRBJ2-1; the match to TRBD2 covers 11 bases. CDR1 and CDR2 from the germline V gene are SGDLS and YYNGEE. Germline trimming cut 4 bases from V and 5 bases from J; bases unmatched to any gene: 5. This CDR3 contains 15 residues. CDR3: CASSRGLAVDNEQFF. The CDR3 DNA sequence: TGTGCCAGCAGCAGGGGACTAGCGGTCGACAATGAGCAGTTCTTC.

This clonotype was observed a handful of times. The chain has TRBV4-1 and TRBJ2-1; TRBD1 aligns across 7 bases. The length of the CDR3 is 14 residues. Trimming at V came to 1 base and at J to 4 bases, leaving 1 base not matched to a gene. Looked up from germline, CDR1 is MGHRA and CDR2 is YSYEKL. The CDR3 is CASSQGGQYNEQFF. The CDR3 region has the DNA TGCGCCAGCAGCCAAGGGGGACAGTACAATGAGCAGTTCTTC.

The J gene is TRBJ2-2, the V gene TRBV5-1; 10 positions agree with TRBD2. The length of the CDR3 is 16 residues. J lost 5 bases, V lost 0 bases, and 4 bases had no gene match. Germline CDR1 is SGHRS and CDR2 is YFSETQ. The CDR3 DNA follows: TGCGCCAGCAGCTTGGCGCTAGCGGGGGTTACCGGGGAGCTGTTTTTT. As protein: CASSLALAGVTGELFF. Together with reference TRBV5-1 and TRBJ2-2, the CDR3 gives the full variable domain: KAGVTQTPRYLIKTRGQQVTLSCSPISGHRSVSWYQQTPGQGLQFLFEYFSETQRNKGNFPGRFSGRQFSNSRSEMNVSTLELGDSALYLCASSLALAGVTGELFFGEGSRLTVL.

In its sample, this clonotype was seen a few times. This chain's CDR3 is CASSPDRPAYNEQFF. The CDR3 nucleotides read TGCGCCAGCAGTCCCGACCGACCGGCATACAATGAGCAGTTCTTC. The chain uses TRBV5-1 and TRBJ2-1, with D unclear. CDR1 is SGHRS and CDR2 is YFSETQ in the germline V gene. Trimming removed 5 bases at V and 4 bases at J, with 16 bases between. The CDR3 is 15 amino acids.

This clonotype was seen more than once but under ten times. DNA of the CDR3: TGCGCCAGCAGCTACCGGACTAGCGGGGGGGCACATGAGCAGTTCTTC. Its protein is CASSYRTSGGAHEQFF. The V and J genes are TRBV5-1 and TRBJ2-1; 15 bases align to TRBD2. The V and J ends lost 3 bases and 8 bases, in that order; junction bases with no gene match: 6. The CDR3 runs to 16 residues. Germline-derived CDR1 and CDR2 are SGHRS and YFSETQ.

Comment on this clonotype: A much larger clone is a single base away; this may be a read error. This sequence joins TRBV27 and TRBJ1-5; D unclear. V dropped 2 bases and J dropped 4 bases, with 6 bases sitting between them. CDR1 and CDR2 from the germline V gene are MNHEY and SMNVEV (reference sequence). The CDR3 spans 13 residues. The CDR3 DNA follows: TGTGCCAGCAGTTTAAAGGGAAATCAGCCCCAGCATTTT. Its translation: CASSLKGNQPQHF.

The chain has TRBV20-1 and TRBJ2-1, with D perhaps matching TRBD2 (6 bases). Trimming pared 0 bases from V and 4 bases from J, leaving 10 bases between. This CDR3 comprises 14 residues. The germline CDR1 and CDR2 sequences are DFQATT and SNEGSKA (reference sequence). CDR3 sequence: CSARDSGGYNEQFF. In DNA, the CDR3 is TGCAGTGCTAGAGATAGTGGGGGGTACAATGAGCAGTTCTTC.

This clonotype has a handful of counts. This chain links TRBV28 with TRBJ1-2; D uncertain. Trimming removed 11 bases from V and 8 bases from J, with 15 bases in between. Germline V gene sequence: CDR1 MDHEN, CDR2 SYDVKM. The CDR3 is made up of 11 amino acids. CDR3 sequence: CAYESPRGYTF. The CDR3 region has the DNA TGTGCCTACGAATCTCCTCGCGGCTACACCTTC.

The chain couples TRBV6-1 to TRBJ2-7; D unclear. The V gene's germline CDR1 is MNHNS and CDR2 SASEGT. V lost 5 bases, J lost 0 bases, and 8 bases lay in between. The CDR3 sequence is 13 residues long. CDR3 nucleotide sequence: TGTGCCAGCAGTACGGAGAGCTCCTACGAGCAGTACTTC. Amino acid sequence: CASSTESSYEQYF.

This clonotype was picked up many times. V usage is TRBV12-3 or TRBV12-4 and J usage is TRBJ1-2; D may be TRBD1 (5 bases). The CDR3 length is 11 residues. Trimming removed 6 bases from V and 7 bases from J, with 9 bases in between. The CDR3 DNA reads as TGTGCCAGCAGCGACCAGGGTGGCTACACCTTC. Protein product: CASSDQGGYTF.

The sample holds many counts of this clonotype. The V and J genes are TRBV7-9 and TRBJ2-5, with D unclear. Germline CDR1 and CDR2: SEHNR and FQNEAQ (reference sequence). With 5 bases removed from V and 1 base from J, the gap between germline ends came to 5 bases. The CDR3 has 12 amino acids. The CDR3, as DNA: TGTGCCAGCAGCCGTAGCCAAGAGACCCAGTACTTC. The encoded protein is CASSRSQETQYF.

This clonotype was recorded only once. CDR3 region: CASSLDPGGTDTQYF. DNA of the CDR3: TGCGCCAGCAGCTTGGATCCGGGGGGAACAGATACGCAGTATTTT. The rearrangement links TRBV5-1 to TRBJ2-3; 7 positions match TRBD2. V dropped 0 bases and J dropped 3; count of bases not matched to a gene: 4. CDR1 and CDR2 (germline): SGHRS, YFSETQ. The CDR3 is 15 residues long.

The V and J genes are TRBV30 and TRBJ2-5; TRBD1 matches 7 bases. The V gene end was trimmed by 5 bases and the J gene end by 2 bases; junction bases not matched to a gene: 20. The CDR3 contains 18 residues. Germline values: CDR1 GTSNPN, CDR2 SVGIG (reference sequence). This chain's CDR3 is CAWAGRDSGLPKQETQYF. The CDR3 nucleotides are TGTGCCTGGGCCGGCCGGGACAGCGGACTCCCAAAACAAGAGACCCAGTACTTC.

J is TRBJ1-6 and V is TRBV6-6, with D tentatively TRBD1 (5 bases). Germline V CDR1 and CDR2: MNHNY, SVGAGI (reference sequence). Trimming took off 6 bases at V and 4 bases at J, with 16 bases between the two ends. CDR3 length: 16 residues. CDR3 loop: CASRIIQDIYNSPLHF. The CDR3 DNA sequence: TGTGCCAGCAGAATTATACAGGACATTTATAATTCACCCCTCCACTTT.